This TCR beta chain was observed in a study of human T cells and chemical hapten exposure. Study-level background: The variation in per-sample TCR yields arose mainly from small differences in pooled library volumes.

One entry per CDR3 protein, called by TCRdb with MiXCR from the RACE reads. The data contain under 300,000 distinct CDR3 sequences, around 7.7% of them seen just once; the ten biggest clones take up 0.9% to 1.5%. This clonotype has at least ten counts. Its cognate antigen is unknown. Time point given: pre-sensitization, week 0. The treatment here: therapeutic diphenylcyclopropenone sensitization with weekly scalp DPC. Blood draws came before every patch-test application. Regarding the study as a whole: TCRs exceeding a frequency of 1 in 1000 stayed unchanged under DPC sensitization. Relative to controls, expanded TCRs formed significantly more large CDR3 similarity clusters.

The length of the CDR3 is 16 residues. In germline, CDR1 is DFQATT, CDR2 SNEGSKA (reference sequence). With 0 bases removed from V and 1 base from J, the gap between germline ends came to 13 bases. The chain joins TRBV20-1 to TRBJ2-1, with D tentatively TRBD1 (5 bases). The sample was whole blood, taken in connection with sensitization to the hapten diphenylcyclopropenone (DPC). The clonotype was recovered from a man between 18 and 29 years old with alopecia areata. Some clones in this sample may be carry-over from other donors' samples. The CDR3 DNA is TGCAGTGCTAGAGATGCGAGGTCAGGGTCCTACAATGAGCAGTTCTTC. Its protein product is CSARDARSGSYNEQFF.